This record concerns one T cell receptor beta chain sequence. In the study's own analysis: Estimation of nucleated cell counts was performed using reference gene primer amplification. Clones were read by immunoSEQ multiplex PCR, and TCRdb kept only the in-frame ones, dropping some. Clone size and the V and J calls come from that table; the DNA yielded D and trimming. The repertoire has 250,000 to 300,000 clones, approximately 91% of them found once; the top ten carry roughly 0.8%. The sample comes from a study of blood T cell repertoires in COVID-19. Study information: Collection of acute and convalescent COVID-19 samples took place in the United States, Italy and Spain.

The sample comprised peripheral blood. This TCR came from a woman aged 25 to 39 with acute or convalescent COVID-19.

The CDR3 loop reads CAISELDTSYNEQFF. Here the CDR3 DNA reads TGTGCCATCAGTGAGTTGGACACATCCTACAATGAGCAGTTCTTC. The chain has TRBV10-3 and TRBJ2-1; D perhaps matches TRBD1 (5 bases). Trimming shortened V by 1 base and J by 1 base, and 8 bases separated the two germline ends. Germline lookup yields CDR1 ENHRY and CDR2 SYGVKD. The CDR3 sequence is 15 residues long.